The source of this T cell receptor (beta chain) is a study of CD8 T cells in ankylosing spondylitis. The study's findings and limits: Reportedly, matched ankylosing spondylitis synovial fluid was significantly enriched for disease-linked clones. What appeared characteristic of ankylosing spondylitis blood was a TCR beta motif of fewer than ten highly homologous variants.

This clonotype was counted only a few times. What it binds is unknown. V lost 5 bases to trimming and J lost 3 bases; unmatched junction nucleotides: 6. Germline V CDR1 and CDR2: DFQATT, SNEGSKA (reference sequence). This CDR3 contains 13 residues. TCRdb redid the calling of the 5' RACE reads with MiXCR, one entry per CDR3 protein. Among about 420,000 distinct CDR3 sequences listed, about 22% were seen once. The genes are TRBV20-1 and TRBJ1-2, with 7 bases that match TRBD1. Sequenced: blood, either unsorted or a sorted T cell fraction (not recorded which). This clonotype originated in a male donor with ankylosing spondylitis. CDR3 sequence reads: CSAVGQQHYGYTF. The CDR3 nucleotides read TGCAGTGCTGTGGGACAGCAGCACTATGGCTACACCTTC.